This is a list of T cell receptor beta chains from one sample in a study of blood T cell repertoires in COVID-19. This table comes from immunoSEQ multiplex PCR, and its TCRdb copy is limited to in-frame clones, with some not included. The sample contains around 120,000 clones, about 70% of which appear only once. The specimen was peripheral blood. These receptors were taken from a woman aged 70-85 years with acute or convalescent COVID-19. CDR3s include the opening cysteine and the closing phenylalanine or tryptophan. Fields, in order: D gene, clone size, V gene, J gene, CDR3 DNA, CDR3 protein. D genes are given only for firm matches. Size values are once, few and many counts, or a class for expanded clones, and some rows have none.

D gene: NA; clone size: NA; V gene: TRBV3-1/TRBV3-2; J gene: TRBJ1-2; CDR3 DNA: TGTGCCAGCAGCCCACTGGGGGGGAGTTATGGCTACACCTTC; CDR3 protein: CASSPLGGSYGYTF
D gene: TRBD1; clone size: few; V gene: TRBV6-5; J gene: TRBJ1-5; CDR3 DNA: TGTGCCAGCAGAGGGACAGGGGCCAATCAGCCCCAGCATTTT; CDR3 protein: CASRGTGANQPQHF
D gene: TRBD2; clone size: few; V gene: TRBV7-2; J gene: TRBJ2-7; CDR3 DNA: TGTGCCAGCAGCTTATCAGCGGGGAGCAGCGAGCAGTACTTC; CDR3 protein: CASSLSAGSSEQYF
D gene: TRBD1; clone size: NA; V gene: TRBV6-5; J gene: TRBJ1-2; CDR3 DNA: TGTGCCAGCAATACACAGGGGGACTATGGCTACACCTTC; CDR3 protein: CASNTQGDYGYTF
D gene: NA; clone size: many; V gene: TRBV2; J gene: TRBJ2-2; CDR3 DNA: TGTGCCAGCACCCTAGGGGGGGCGGTCGGGGAGCTGTTTTTT; CDR3 protein: CASTLGGAVGELFF
D gene: NA; clone size: NA; V gene: TRBV5-1; J gene: TRBJ1-6; CDR3 DNA: TGCGCCAGCAGCTTGGGGGGCCTAGTTAATTCACCCCTCCACTTT; CDR3 protein: CASSLGGLVNSPLHF
D gene: TRBD1; clone size: few; V gene: TRBV6-5; J gene: TRBJ2-1; CDR3 DNA: TGTGCCAGCAGTTGGCCGGGACAGGGGCGGAATGAGCAGTTCTTC; CDR3 protein: CASSWPGQGRNEQFF
D gene: TRBD2; clone size: NA; V gene: TRBV11-2; J gene: TRBJ2-1; CDR3 DNA: TGTGCCAGCAGGGCTAGACTAGCGGGCAATGAGCAGTTCTTC; CDR3 protein: CASRARLAGNEQFF
D gene: NA; clone size: NA; V gene: TRBV28; J gene: TRBJ2-7; CDR3 DNA: TGTGCCAGCAGTGGGAGGGGGACACCGGACGAGAGTGAGCAGTACTTC; CDR3 protein: CASSGRGTPDESEQYF
D gene: TRBD2; clone size: NA; V gene: TRBV6-1; J gene: TRBJ2-3; CDR3 DNA: TGTGCCAGCAGTCTCCCGGGGGGGGGCACAGATACGCAGTATTTT; CDR3 protein: CASSLPGGGTDTQYF
D gene: TRBD1; clone size: NA; V gene: TRBV7-2; J gene: TRBJ1-6; CDR3 DNA: TGTGCCAGCAGCTTAGCTACACAGGGGCTCTTACCAAAAACCTTTCAAAGTTCACCCCTCCACTTT; CDR3 protein: CASSLATQGLLPKTFQSSPLHF
D gene: TRBD2; clone size: NA; V gene: TRBV7-2; J gene: TRBJ2-7; CDR3 DNA: TGTGCCAGCAGCCCGCGACTAGCGCTAAACTCCTACGAGCAGTACTTC; CDR3 protein: CASSPRLALNSYEQYF
D gene: NA; clone size: NA; V gene: TRBV4-1; J gene: TRBJ2-3; CDR3 DNA: TGCGCCAGCAGCCAAGTCGGGTTGCGGGGCAGCACAGATACGCAGTATTTT; CDR3 protein: CASSQVGLRGSTDTQYF
D gene: TRBD1; clone size: NA; V gene: TRBV6-1; J gene: TRBJ1-3; CDR3 DNA: TGTGCCAGCAGTGAAGCGTTGGGGACAGTCTCTGGAAACACCATATATTTT; CDR3 protein: CASSEALGTVSGNTIYF
D gene: NA; clone size: NA; V gene: TRBV30; J gene: TRBJ2-7; CDR3 DNA: TGTGCCTGGATGGCATCCTCCTACGAGCAGTACTTC; CDR3 protein: CAWMASSYEQYF
D gene: NA; clone size: NA; V gene: TRBV2; J gene: TRBJ1-3; CDR3 DNA: TGTGCCAGCAGTCCCGATTGGGCGTCTGGAAACACCATATATTTT; CDR3 protein: CASSPDWASGNTIYF
D gene: TRBD2; clone size: NA; V gene: TRBV7-8; J gene: TRBJ2-3; CDR3 DNA: TGTGCCAGCAGCTTAGGGACTAGCGGGGCTAGCACAGATACGCAGTATTTT; CDR3 protein: CASSLGTSGASTDTQYF
D gene: NA; clone size: NA; V gene: TRBV19; J gene: TRBJ2-7; CDR3 DNA: TGTGCCAGTAGTATAGAGGCAGGGGCCTACGAGCAGTACTTC; CDR3 protein: CASSIEAGAYEQYF
D gene: NA; clone size: NA; V gene: TRBV18; J gene: TRBJ1-1; CDR3 DNA: TGTGCCAGCTCACCTAACCGGAGGGGTGAAGCTTTCTTT; CDR3 protein: CASSPNRRGEAFF
D gene: NA; clone size: NA; V gene: TRBV2; J gene: TRBJ2-7; CDR3 DNA: TGTGCCAGCAAAAAAAATACAGGGGGGGGCTCCTACGAGCAGTACTTC; CDR3 protein: CASKKNTGGGSYEQYF
D gene: NA; clone size: NA; V gene: TRBV27; J gene: TRBJ1-2; CDR3 DNA: TGTGCCAGCGCAGCCTCGTGGGGAGACTATGGCTACACCTTC; CDR3 protein: CASAASWGDYGYTF
D gene: NA; clone size: NA; V gene: TRBV5-4; J gene: TRBJ2-2; CDR3 DNA: TGTGCCAGCAGCTTAGGGGCCGGGGAGCTGTTTTTT; CDR3 protein: CASSLGAGELFF
D gene: NA; clone size: NA; V gene: TRBV3-1/TRBV3-2; J gene: TRBJ2-5; CDR3 DNA: TGTGCCAGCAGCCCCCAAGGGAGGGAGACCCAGTACTTC; CDR3 protein: CASSPQGRETQYF
D gene: NA; clone size: NA; V gene: TRBV6-5; J gene: TRBJ1-5; CDR3 DNA: TGTGCCAGCAGTAGCCTTGGGGGGGCGGGTCAGCCCCAGCATTTT; CDR3 protein: CASSSLGGAGQPQHF
D gene: NA; clone size: NA; V gene: TRBV7-6; J gene: TRBJ2-1; CDR3 DNA: TGTGCCAGCAGCATTGAGTATGAGCAGTTCTTC; CDR3 protein: CASSIEYEQFF
D gene: NA; clone size: NA; V gene: TRBV27; J gene: TRBJ1-3; CDR3 DNA: TGTGCCAGCAGTTCCCTTCCCTCTGGAAACACCATATATTTT; CDR3 protein: CASSSLPSGNTIYF
D gene: NA; clone size: NA; V gene: TRBV7-9; J gene: TRBJ1-1; CDR3 DNA: TGTGCCAGCAGCTTAGCGGGGGCAGGTTTGAACACTGAAGCTTTCTTT; CDR3 protein: CASSLAGAGLNTEAFF
D gene: NA; clone size: NA; V gene: TRBV7-3; J gene: TRBJ2-5; CDR3 DNA: TGTGCCAGCAGCTTAAATGGGGGGTACCAAGAGACCCAGTACTTC; CDR3 protein: CASSLNGGYQETQYF
D gene: TRBD1; clone size: NA; V gene: TRBV3-1/TRBV3-2; J gene: TRBJ1-6; CDR3 DNA: TGTGCCAGCAGCGGGGGGACAGGGAGAAATAATTCACCCCTCCACTTT; CDR3 protein: CASSGGTGRNNSPLHF
D gene: NA; clone size: NA; V gene: TRBV6-5; J gene: TRBJ2-7; CDR3 DNA: TGTGCCAGCCGATTATTGAGCTCCTACGAGCAGTACTTC; CDR3 protein: CASRLLSSYEQYF
D gene: NA; clone size: NA; V gene: TRBV27; J gene: TRBJ1-3; CDR3 DNA: TGTGCCAGCAGTTTCTACCAACAGGGCCTCTCTGGAAACACCATATATTTT; CDR3 protein: CASSFYQQGLSGNTIYF
D gene: TRBD2; clone size: few; V gene: TRBV5-4; J gene: TRBJ2-3; CDR3 DNA: TGTGCCAGCAGCTTGGTACTAGCGGGGGCCAGGGATACGCAGTATTTT; CDR3 protein: CASSLVLAGARDTQYF
D gene: NA; clone size: NA; V gene: TRBV6-1; J gene: TRBJ1-6; CDR3 DNA: TGTGCCAGCAGTGAAGGGCAGGGTGGTTCACCCCTCCACTTT; CDR3 protein: CASSEGQGGSPLHF
D gene: NA; clone size: NA; V gene: TRBV6-1; J gene: TRBJ2-7; CDR3 DNA: TGTGCCAGCAGTGGACCCTCAGGGGGGCTTATCTACGAGCAGTACTTC; CDR3 protein: CASSGPSGGLIYEQYF
D gene: NA; clone size: NA; V gene: TRBV5-1; J gene: TRBJ1-1; CDR3 DNA: TGCGCCAGCAGCTTCGGCGGAGGGGTGGGCACTGAAGCTTTCTTT; CDR3 protein: CASSFGGGVGTEAFF
D gene: TRBD1; clone size: few; V gene: TRBV6-4; J gene: TRBJ1-1; CDR3 DNA: TGTGCCAGCAGTGACTCGGGGACAGGGGGAAGTGAAGCTTTCTTT; CDR3 protein: CASSDSGTGGSEAFF
D gene: TRBD1; clone size: NA; V gene: TRBV4-3; J gene: TRBJ1-5; CDR3 DNA: TGCGCCAGCAGCCAAGAACAGGGGTATCAGCCCCAGCATTTT; CDR3 protein: CASSQEQGYQPQHF
D gene: NA; clone size: NA; V gene: TRBV7-9; J gene: TRBJ1-6; CDR3 DNA: TGTGCCAGCAGCCGGGAGGCCAATAATTCACCCCTCCACTTT; CDR3 protein: CASSREANNSPLHF
D gene: NA; clone size: few; V gene: TRBV19; J gene: TRBJ1-2; CDR3 DNA: TGTGCCAGTAGTATTACTCAAGACTATGGCTACACCTTC; CDR3 protein: CASSITQDYGYTF
D gene: NA; clone size: NA; V gene: TRBV19; J gene: TRBJ2-6; CDR3 DNA: TGTGCCAGTAGTGCAGCTGGACAGGGACTATCTTATGGGGCCAACGTCCTGACTTTC; CDR3 protein: CASSAAGQGLSYGANVLTF
D gene: TRBD1; clone size: NA; V gene: TRBV27; J gene: TRBJ1-1; CDR3 DNA: TGTGCCAGCAGACTAGTGGGACAGCCGAACACTGAAGCTTTCTTT; CDR3 protein: CASRLVGQPNTEAFF
D gene: NA; clone size: NA; V gene: TRBV28; J gene: TRBJ1-4; CDR3 DNA: TGTGCCAGCAGTTTGTCCCTTAATGAAAAACTGTTTTTT; CDR3 protein: CASSLSLNEKLFF
D gene: NA; clone size: NA; V gene: TRBV5-1; J gene: TRBJ1-3; CDR3 DNA: TGCGCCAGCAGCTTGGATCCCTTTCTAAACACCATATATTTT; CDR3 protein: CASSLDPFLNTIYF
D gene: NA; clone size: NA; V gene: TRBV6-1; J gene: TRBJ1-5; CDR3 DNA: TGTGCCAGCAGTGAAGCCCGGGTTCATAGGCTCCAGCATTTT; CDR3 protein: CASSEARVHRLQHF
D gene: TRBD2; clone size: NA; V gene: TRBV5-1; J gene: TRBJ2-1; CDR3 DNA: TGCGCCAGCAGCTTTATGGGATCTAGCGGGGCGGGGTACAATGAGCAGTTCTTC; CDR3 protein: CASSFMGSSGAGYNEQFF
D gene: TRBD2; clone size: NA; V gene: TRBV6-2/TRBV6-3; J gene: TRBJ2-1; CDR3 DNA: TGTGCCAGCAGTTACTCGACGGTCCTAGCGGGGGGCCGGGCAAATGAGCAGTTCTTC; CDR3 protein: CASSYSTVLAGGRANEQFF
D gene: NA; clone size: NA; V gene: TRBV30; J gene: TRBJ2-1; CDR3 DNA: TGTGCCTGGAGGCTGGGTGGGGCCAGTCCCTACAATGAGCAGTTCTTC; CDR3 protein: CAWRLGGASPYNEQFF
D gene: NA; clone size: NA; V gene: TRBV3-1/TRBV3-2; J gene: TRBJ2-7; CDR3 DNA: TGTGCCAGCAGCCAAACGCAGGTGGGTGGATACGAGCAGTACTTC; CDR3 protein: CASSQTQVGGYEQYF
D gene: TRBD2; clone size: NA; V gene: TRBV7-2; J gene: TRBJ2-1; CDR3 DNA: TGTGCCAGCAGCTTACTAGCGGCATCCTACAATGAGCAGTTCTTC; CDR3 protein: CASSLLAASYNEQFF
D gene: TRBD1; clone size: NA; V gene: TRBV28; J gene: TRBJ1-2; CDR3 DNA: TGTGCCAGCAGTTTGGGGGGACAGGGGTCACACTATGGCTACACCTTC; CDR3 protein: CASSLGGQGSHYGYTF
D gene: NA; clone size: few; V gene: TRBV30; J gene: TRBJ1-6; CDR3 DNA: TGTGCCTGGTCCCCGGGTAGGCGGTCACCCCTCCACTTT; CDR3 protein: CAWSPGRRSPLHF